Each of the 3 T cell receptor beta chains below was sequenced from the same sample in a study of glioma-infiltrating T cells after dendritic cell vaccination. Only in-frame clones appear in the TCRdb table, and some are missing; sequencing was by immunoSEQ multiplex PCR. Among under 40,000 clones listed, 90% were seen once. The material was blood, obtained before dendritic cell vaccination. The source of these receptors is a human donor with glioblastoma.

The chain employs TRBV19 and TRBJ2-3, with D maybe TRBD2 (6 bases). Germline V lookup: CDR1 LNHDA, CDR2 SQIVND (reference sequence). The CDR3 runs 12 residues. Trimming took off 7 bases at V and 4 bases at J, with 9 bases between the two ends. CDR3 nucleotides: TGTGCCAGTAACGGGGGACCAGATACGCAGTATTTT. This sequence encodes CASNGGPDTQYF. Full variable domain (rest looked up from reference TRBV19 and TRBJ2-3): DGGITQSPKYLFRKEGQNVTLSCEQNLNHDAMYWYRQDPGQGLRLIYYSQIVNDFQKGDIAEGYSVSREKKESFPLTVTSAQKNPTAFYLCASNGGPDTQYFGPGTRLTVL.

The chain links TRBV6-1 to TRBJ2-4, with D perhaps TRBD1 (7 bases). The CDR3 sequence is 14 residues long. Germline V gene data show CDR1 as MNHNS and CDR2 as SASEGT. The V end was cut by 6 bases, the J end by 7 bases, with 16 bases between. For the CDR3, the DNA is TGTGCCAGCAGCTTTGGACAGGAGGGGAACATTCAGTACTTC. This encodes CASSFGQEGNIQYF.

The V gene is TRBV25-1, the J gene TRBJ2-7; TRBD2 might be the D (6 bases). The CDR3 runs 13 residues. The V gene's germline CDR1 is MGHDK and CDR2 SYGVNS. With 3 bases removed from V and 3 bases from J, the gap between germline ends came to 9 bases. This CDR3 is CASSEAGNYEQYF. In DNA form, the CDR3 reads TGTGCCAGCAGTGAGGCGGGGAACTACGAGCAGTACTTC.